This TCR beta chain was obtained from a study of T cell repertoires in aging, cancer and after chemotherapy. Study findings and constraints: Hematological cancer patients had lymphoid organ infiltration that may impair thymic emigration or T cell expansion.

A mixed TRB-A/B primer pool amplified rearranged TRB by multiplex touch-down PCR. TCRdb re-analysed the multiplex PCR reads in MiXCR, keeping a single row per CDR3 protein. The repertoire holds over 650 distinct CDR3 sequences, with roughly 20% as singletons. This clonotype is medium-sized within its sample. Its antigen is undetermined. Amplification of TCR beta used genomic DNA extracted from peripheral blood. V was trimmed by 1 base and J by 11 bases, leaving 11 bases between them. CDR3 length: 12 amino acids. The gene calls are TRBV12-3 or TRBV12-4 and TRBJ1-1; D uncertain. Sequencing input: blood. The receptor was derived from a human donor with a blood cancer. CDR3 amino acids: CASSLEQVTAFF. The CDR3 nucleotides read TGTGCCAGCAGTTTAGAGCAGGTTACCGCTTTCTTT.